This entry describes one T cell receptor (beta chain). Which antigen it targets is not known. Base qualities are not at hand, and no much larger clone is one base apart. The CDR3 spans 13 residues, from the cysteine through the phenylalanine. Only the CDR3 DNA stays, 39 bases, in frame from base 1. Trimming leaves V shorter by 4 bases and J shorter by 6 bases, with the junction holding 2 bases beyond the gene matches. The germline V gene specifies MNHEY as CDR1 and SVGAGI as CDR2. The data stem from a study of shared clonotypes between healthy human individuals (dated by TCRdb to 2020 to 2021). Turning to the overall study: A couple of women and a few men aged 18 to 49 years were included in the cohort. Per donor, three plates each were used for CD4 naive and CD4 memory, two for CD8 naive, and one for CD8 memory. To increase sequencing depth and limit assay-specific biases, TCR repertoire library preparation and sequencing were carried out by different laboratories using diverse techniques. Per donor, leukapheresis produced somewhere between about 0.94 and 8.9 billion PBMCs. The study deeply sequenced blood TCR repertoires of roughly five healthy adults to estimate repertoire size and the extent of clonotype sharing between individuals.

Study-level results and caveats: Rarefaction of sorted-subset datasets indicated incomplete sequencing despite the large sequencing depth. Sampling was limited to blood, and TCR repertoires in tissue likely differ from TCR repertoires in blood. Across four donors, approximately 5% of naive CD4, 3% to 4% of naive CD8, 2.3% of memory CD4, and 0.4% of memory CD8 clonotypes were shared. Based on pairwise subsampling, the degree of clonotype sharing among donors was expected to be affected by sequencing depth. The genetic and exposure-history diversity represented was limited by the small number of donors. Naive subsets generally had larger estimated clonotype richness than memory subsets. Compared with non-shared clonotypes, the clonotypes found in all four sorted-subset donors had higher generation probabilities.

Using the deep immunoSEQ assay, TCR CDR3 regions were amplified from genomic DNA by multiplex PCR. Extracted genomic DNA from each cell subset was distributed evenly across all wells of several immunoSEQ 96-well plates, and each plate was treated as a replicate. For sorted subsets, 200 to 250 ng of genomic DNA, equivalent to roughly 33,000 T cell genomes, went into each replicate PCR. Purified libraries were measured with a Qubit 3.0 fluorometer, size-checked on a Bioanalyzer 2100, and measured again with the KAPA Library Quantification kit. Each immunoSEQ 96-well plate was sequenced on its own single-read 150-cycle Illumina NextSeq 550 flow cell. As for the original processing: The immunoSEQ output contained only junctional sequences without quality scores, so filtering could not match that applied to full-length reads. Sequences were annotated with PyIR, a Python wrapper for IgBLAST v1.9, and V/J genes and CDR3 were assigned using IMGT germline references. Reads were removed for weak V/J assignments (E-value above 1e-6), missing CDR3, stop codons, out-of-frame junctions, or ambiguous translated residues. V3J clonotypes were defined as sequences sharing the same inferred V gene, J gene, and CDR3 amino acid sequence. The percentage overlap between two repertoires was calculated by dividing the number of shared unique clonotypes by the size of the smaller repertoire. Repertoire richness was assessed with RTK rarefaction, the Chao1 estimator, and Recon v2.1 estimates of unobserved clonotypes. Generation probabilities were computed with OLGA for all TCRbeta clonotypes obtained by the gDNA method from several donors. Entries here come from immuneACCESS through TCRdb and include only in-frame sequences with V and J called. Some clones fail to appear in such tables; in the studies checked, an unresolved V gene covers under half of the shortfall, and the cause of the remainder is unknown. V, J and clone size are those of that table, while D and trimming were read from the DNA. The sample table holds approximately 1.5 million clones, of which around 98% were seen once. The top ten clones comprise 0.45% of the sample.

Healthy HIV-negative adults with no recently reported acute infections or vaccinations were included as donors. Only Caucasian adults living in Nashville, Tennessee, USA were represented among the donors. CD4+ T cells were enriched by magnetic negative selection; naive cells were then positively selected on CD45RA, and the negative fraction formed the memory subset. After blood collection by leukapheresis, PBMCs were isolated using Ficoll-Histopaque density gradient centrifugation and then cryopreserved in the vapor phase of liquid nitrogen. Analytical flow cytometry was used to check the purity and quantity of each magnetically sorted T cell population. Each sorted fraction had its genomic DNA isolated and then quantified by UV absorbance on a Nanodrop 2000c.

The sequenced material came from naive CD4+ T cells sorted from blood. What the cell subset or site label conveys for this sample: CD45RA+ positively selected. This sequence originates from a man aged 30-40 years in good health. The V and J segments used are TRBV6-5 and TRBJ2-1; the junction holds 8 bases that match TRBD2. The CDR3 reads CASSWSGSNEQFF. The DNA reads TGTGCCAGCAGTTGGAGCGGGAGCAATGAGCAGTTCTTC.